A selection of T cell receptor beta chains follows, all from one sample in a study of ipilimumab plus nivolumab after autologous stem cell transplantation. Assay used: immunoSEQ multiplex PCR; TCRdb lists only in-frame clones, some missing. The sample lists some 19,000 clones; 65% to 85% were seen once. Sequences were derived from PBMCs, sampled in a trial of ipilimumab plus nivolumab as post-transplant consolidation. The origin of the receptors is a male donor with diffuse large B-cell lymphoma. Both conserved end residues are trimmed from each CDR3.

V gene	J gene	CDR3 protein
TRBV6-5	TRBJ1-1	ASNLQGSTEAF
TRBV13	TRBJ2-5	ASSPRDSQETQY
TRBV6-5	TRBJ2-2	ASSSDRGDTGELF
TRBV4-1	TRBJ2-2	ASRPLWPTGELF
TRBV6-1	TRBJ2-3	ASSEDPGLLVGDTDTQY
TRBV30	TRBJ2-7	AWSTGNSLEQY
TRBV2	TRBJ2-5	ASRTSPSQTQY
TRBV7-3	TRBJ2-3	ASSYSGGATDTQY
TRBV6-5	TRBJ2-5	ASSYSRGGRETQY
TRBV9	TRBJ1-2	ASSVGPTRGYT
TRBV11-2	TRBJ2-5	ASSQPTGRWETQY
TRBV5-8	TRBJ1-6	ASSPMFRALSRALH
TRBV6-1	TRBJ2-5	ASSGVVGQGSETQY
TRBV18	TRBJ1-5	ASSPWAGGLSNQPQH
TRBV29-1	TRBJ2-5	SVVASGSGTQY
TRBV7-9	TRBJ1-1	ASRLDGTEAF
TRBV18	TRBJ1-2	ASSPDNYGYT
TRBV10-3	TRBJ1-1	AVSSTANTEAF
TRBV18	TRBJ2-2	ASSSRTGDTRELF
TRBV5-5	TRBJ1-2	ASSDRTGYYGYT